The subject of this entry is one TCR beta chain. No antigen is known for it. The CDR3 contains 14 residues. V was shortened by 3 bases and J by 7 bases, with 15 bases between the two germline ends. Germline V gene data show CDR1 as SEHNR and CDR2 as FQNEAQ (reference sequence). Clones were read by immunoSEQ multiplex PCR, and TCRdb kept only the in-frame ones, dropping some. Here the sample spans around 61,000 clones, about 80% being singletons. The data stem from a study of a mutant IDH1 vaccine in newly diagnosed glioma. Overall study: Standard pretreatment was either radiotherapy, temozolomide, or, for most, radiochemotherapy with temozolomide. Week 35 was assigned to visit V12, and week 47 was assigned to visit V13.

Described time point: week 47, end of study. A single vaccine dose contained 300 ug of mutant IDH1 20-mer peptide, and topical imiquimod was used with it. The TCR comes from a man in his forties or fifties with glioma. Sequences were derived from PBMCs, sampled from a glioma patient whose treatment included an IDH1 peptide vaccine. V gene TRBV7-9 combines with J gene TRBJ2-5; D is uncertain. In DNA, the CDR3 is TGTGCCAGCAGCTTGTCAATGCGATCGGGGACCCAGTACTTC. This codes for CASSLSMRSGTQYF.